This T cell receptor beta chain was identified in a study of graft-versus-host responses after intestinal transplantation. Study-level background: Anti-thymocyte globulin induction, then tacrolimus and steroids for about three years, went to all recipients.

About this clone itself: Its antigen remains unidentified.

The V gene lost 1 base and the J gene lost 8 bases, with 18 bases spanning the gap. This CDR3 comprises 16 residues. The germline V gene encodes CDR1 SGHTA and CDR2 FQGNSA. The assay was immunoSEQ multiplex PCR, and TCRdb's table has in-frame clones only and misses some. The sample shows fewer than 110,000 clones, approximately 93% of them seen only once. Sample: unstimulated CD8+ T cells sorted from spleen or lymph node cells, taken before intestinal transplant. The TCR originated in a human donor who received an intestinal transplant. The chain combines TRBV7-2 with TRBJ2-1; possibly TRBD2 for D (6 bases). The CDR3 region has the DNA TGTGCCAGCAGCTTAGGGGGGGTGAGTTTGGGCGATGAGCAGTTCTTC. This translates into CASSLGGVSLGDEQFF. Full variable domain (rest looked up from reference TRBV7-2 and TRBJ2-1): GAGVSQSPSNKVTEKGKDVELRCDPISGHTALYWYRQSLGQGLEFLIYFQGNSAPDKSGLPSDRFSAERTGGSVSTLTIQRTQQEDSAVYLCASSLGGVSLGDEQFFGPGTRLTVL.